Sequencing of this T cell receptor (beta chain) was carried out in a study of shared clonotypes between healthy human individuals. Broader study findings: It was anticipated that sequencing depth would influence how many clonotypes donors shared.

Sequencing used immunoSEQ multiplex PCR; TCRdb keeps in-frame clones, though not all of them. The table has millions of clones, around 95% seen once; the top ten hold 0.1% to 0.15%. Of note for this clone: The antigen is not known. The sample contains more than one DNA sequence encoding this CDR3.

This sequence originates from a man younger than 30 in good health. Sequencing was performed on naive CD4+ T cells sorted from blood. Subset reported: CD45RA+ positively selected.

The CDR3 reads CAISPQGDQPQHF. In DNA form, the CDR3 reads TGTGCCATCAGTCCTCAGGGGGATCAGCCCCAGCATTTT. This chain connects TRBV10-3 to TRBJ1-5, with 7 bases lining up with TRBD1. The germline V gene encodes CDR1 ENHRY and CDR2 SYGVKD. The CDR3 is 13 residues long. V trimming: 5 bases; J trimming: 5 bases; junction bases outside the gene matches: 3.